A single sample is the source of the 11 T cell receptor beta chains below, sequenced in a study of T-cell memory formation after mild COVID-19. TCRdb itself ran the 5' RACE reads through MiXCR, one entry per CDR3 protein. Among some 250,000 distinct CDR3 sequences listed, approximately 19% were seen once. Sequenced sample: PBMCs or a T cell subset sorted from them (not recorded which). All receptors derive from a man between 18 and 29 years old who had mild COVID-19 (a few samples of this study predate the infection). Cell type and time point are not known.

A few counts support this clonotype. The CDR3 coding sequence is TGTGCCAGCAGCTTAGGCGGAGGCTCCTATAATTCACCCCTCCACTTT. It specifies CASSLGGGSYNSPLHF. The gene calls are TRBV7-2 and TRBJ1-6, with D unresolved. The CDR3 consists of 16 residues. The germline V gene has CDR1 SGHTA and CDR2 FQGNSA. The ends were cut back, 1 base at V and 0 bases at J, with 7 bases in the middle. Full variable domain (outside the CDR3, taken from reference TRBV7-2 and TRBJ1-6): GAGVSQSPSNKVTEKGKDVELRCDPISGHTALYWYRQSLGQGLEFLIYFQGNSAPDKSGLPSDRFSAERTGGSVSTLTIQRTQQEDSAVYLCASSLGGGSYNSPLHFGNGTRLTVT.

A few counts support this clonotype. The V call is TRBV18, the J call TRBJ1-2, with unresolved D. The CDR3 spans 14 residues. Germline V gene data show CDR1 as KGHSH and CDR2 as LQKENI. Trimming took off 4 bases at V and 2 bases at J, with 11 bases between the two ends. The CDR3 coding sequence is TGTGCCAGCTCACAGCCGGATTTCAACTATGGCTACACCTTC. Translation: CASSQPDFNYGYTF.

In this sample, this clonotype turned up once. The chain combines TRBV20-1 with TRBJ2-5; 13 nucleotides line up with TRBD2. The CDR3 contains 14 residues. The germline gives CDR1 DFQATT, CDR2 SNEGSKA (reference sequence). V shed 6 bases, J shed 5 bases, and the junction held 6 bases outside the gene matches. The CDR3 reads CSAQTSGGMETQYF. CDR3 DNA sequence: TGCAGTGCCCAGACTAGCGGGGGGATGGAGACCCAGTACTTC.

The chain has TRBV10-3 and TRBJ2-2, with 7 bases fitting TRBD1. Trimming cost V 2 bases and J 6 bases; bases outside gene matches: 3. CDR3 length equals 14 residues. Germline assignment: CDR1 ENHRY and CDR2 SYGVKD. CDR3 sequence reads: CAISEGRGSGELFF. The CDR3 bases are TGTGCCATCAGTGAGGGCAGGGGGTCCGGGGAGCTGTTTTTT.

CDR3 protein: CASSPATGLRAEAFF. As DNA, the CDR3 is TGCGCCAGCAGCCCGGCTACAGGGCTTAGGGCTGAAGCTTTCTTT. The chain is built from TRBV4-1 and TRBJ1-1; D may be TRBD1 (6 bases). CDR1 MGHRA and CDR2 YSYEKL come from the germline V gene. The V end was cut by 4 bases, the J end by 6 bases, with 18 bases between. CDR3 size: 15 residues.

This clonotype occurred a few times. The V and J genes are TRBV30 and TRBJ2-7; D tentatively fits TRBD1 or TRBD2 (5 bases each). Per germline, CDR1 GTSNPN and CDR2 SVGIG (reference sequence). CDR3 length: 14 amino acids. V shed 6 bases and J shed 5 bases, with 20 bases lying between them. The CDR3 region has the DNA TGTGCCTGCCGCCCTCTGACCCGGGGCAACGAGCAGTACTTC. Its protein is CACRPLTRGNEQYF.

V gene TRBV30 combines with J gene TRBJ1-2; D remains unclear. V was shortened by 3 bases and J by 6 bases, with 14 bases between the two germline ends. This CDR3 has 13 residues. The germline V gene has CDR1 GTSNPN and CDR2 SVGIG (reference sequence). CDR3 DNA sequence: TGTGCCTGGAGCACGGGGATGGCTGATGGCTACACCTTC. This gives the protein CAWSTGMADGYTF.

This clonotype was observed a few times. V gene TRBV5-1 combines with J gene TRBJ1-1, with 9 bases aligning to TRBD1. V dropped 8 bases and J dropped 3; count of bases not matched to a gene: 11. Germline V lookup: CDR1 SGHRS, CDR2 YFSETQ. This CDR3 is 15 amino acids long. CDR3 sequence reads: CASWRDRVSDTEAFF. Written as DNA, the CDR3 is TGCGCCAGTTGGCGGGACAGGGTATCCGACACTGAAGCTTTCTTT.

The chain combines TRBV5-1 with TRBJ2-2; a possible D gene is TRBD1 (6 bases). In germline, CDR1 is SGHRS, CDR2 YFSETQ. Trimming stripped 4 bases from V and 7 bases from J, with 17 bases between. The CDR3 extends over 15 amino acids. DNA for the CDR3: TGCGCCAGCAGCAGATATAACAGGGCCGACGGGGAGCTGTTTTTT. Amino acid sequence: CASSRYNRADGELFF.

This sequence joins TRBV7-3 and TRBJ2-2, with 7 bases that match TRBD1. This CDR3 has 15 residues. Trimming took 3 bases from V and 4 from J; bases not matched to a gene: 5. Germline V gene sequence: CDR1 SGHTA, CDR2 FQGTGA. The CDR3 here is CASSLGRGTTGELFF. The CDR3 DNA reads TGTGCCAGCAGCTTGGGCAGGGGGACCACCGGGGAGCTGTTTTTT.

V usage is TRBV4-1 and J usage is TRBJ2-7, with D possibly TRBD2 on 5 matching bases. V shed 0 bases and J shed 3 bases, with 9 bases lying between them. Germline V gives CDR1 MGHRA, CDR2 YSYEKL. This CDR3 contains 14 residues. This CDR3 reads CASSQEPGIYEQYF. The CDR3 nucleotides read TGCGCCAGCAGCCAAGAACCGGGGATCTACGAGCAGTACTTC.